This is a list of T cell receptor beta chains from one sample in a study of T cell repertoires in cytomegalovirus infection. One entry per CDR3 protein, called by TCRdb with MiXCR from the reads. The data hold about 140,000 distinct CDR3 sequences, with about 6.5% observed a single time. The source material was PBMCs. The origin of the receptors is a human donor in good health (CMV status not recorded). Some clones in this sample may be carry-over from other donors' samples. Both conserved end residues are part of each CDR3. The order of the fields is J gene, V gene, D gene, clone size, CDR3 protein, CDR3 DNA. D genes are given only for firm matches. Some rows have no size entry. The others give once, few or many, or a class for an expanded clone.

TRBJ1-1	TRBV27	-	few	CASSLGQISHATGAFF	TGTGCCAGCAGTTTAGGGCAGATCTCTCACGCCACCGGAGCTTTCTTT
TRBJ1-2	TRBV20-1	-	many	CSARDLSGGHYGYTF	TGCAGTGCTAGAGACCTCAGCGGGGGGCACTATGGCTACACCTTC
TRBJ1-1	TRBV2	-	many	CASRSPGRGDAGEAFF	TGTGCCAGCAGGAGCCCAGGGAGGGGTGACGCAGGTGAAGCTTTCTTT
TRBJ1-2	TRBV7-2	TRBD1	many	CASSPGQGLGYGYTF	TGTGCCAGCAGCCCCGGACAGGGGTTGGGCTATGGCTACACCTTC
TRBJ2-7	TRBV20-1	-	many	CSAKDPLGLAYEQYF	TGCAGTGCTAAGGATCCTCTGGGGTTGGCCTACGAGCAGTACTTC
TRBJ1-1	TRBV7-8	-	many	CASSFRQNTEAFF	TGTGCCAGCAGCTTTCGACAGAACACTGAAGCTTTCTTT
TRBJ1-1	TRBV6-2/TRBV6-3	TRBD1	-	CASNLGTVTEAFF	TGTGCCAGCAACCTAGGGACAGTCACTGAAGCTTTCTTT
TRBJ2-6	TRBV18	TRBD1	few	CASSRGQLRANVLTF	TGTGCCAGCTCACGGGGACAGCTTAGGGCCAACGTCCTGACTTTC
TRBJ2-5	TRBV7-2	TRBD2	many	CASSSGTSVGTQYF	TGTGCCAGCAGTTCCGGGACTAGCGTAGGGACCCAGTACTTC
TRBJ2-7	TRBV7-2	-	many	CASSLNPLPQAYEQYF	TGTGCCAGCAGCTTAAACCCCTTGCCACAGGCCTACGAGCAGTACTTC
TRBJ2-7	TRBV19	-	-	CASSMGQSSYEQYF	TGTGCCAGTAGTATGGGACAATCCTCCTACGAGCAGTACTTC
TRBJ1-6	TRBV6-5	TRBD1	few	CASSTGTGAADSPLHF	TGTGCCAGCAGTACAGGGACAGGGGCAGCCGATTCACCCCTCCACTTT
TRBJ1-3	TRBV7-6	-	few	CASSLGRGAASGNTIYF	TGTGCCAGCAGCTTAGGCCGGGGCGCAGCCTCTGGAAACACCATATATTTT
TRBJ1-5	TRBV19	-	few	CASSIQDGSNQPQHF	TGTGCCAGTAGTATTCAGGATGGCAGCAATCAGCCCCAGCATTTT
TRBJ2-2	TRBV7-9	-	many	CASSLSMNTGELFF	TGTGCCAGCAGCTTATCGATGAACACCGGGGAGCTGTTTTTT